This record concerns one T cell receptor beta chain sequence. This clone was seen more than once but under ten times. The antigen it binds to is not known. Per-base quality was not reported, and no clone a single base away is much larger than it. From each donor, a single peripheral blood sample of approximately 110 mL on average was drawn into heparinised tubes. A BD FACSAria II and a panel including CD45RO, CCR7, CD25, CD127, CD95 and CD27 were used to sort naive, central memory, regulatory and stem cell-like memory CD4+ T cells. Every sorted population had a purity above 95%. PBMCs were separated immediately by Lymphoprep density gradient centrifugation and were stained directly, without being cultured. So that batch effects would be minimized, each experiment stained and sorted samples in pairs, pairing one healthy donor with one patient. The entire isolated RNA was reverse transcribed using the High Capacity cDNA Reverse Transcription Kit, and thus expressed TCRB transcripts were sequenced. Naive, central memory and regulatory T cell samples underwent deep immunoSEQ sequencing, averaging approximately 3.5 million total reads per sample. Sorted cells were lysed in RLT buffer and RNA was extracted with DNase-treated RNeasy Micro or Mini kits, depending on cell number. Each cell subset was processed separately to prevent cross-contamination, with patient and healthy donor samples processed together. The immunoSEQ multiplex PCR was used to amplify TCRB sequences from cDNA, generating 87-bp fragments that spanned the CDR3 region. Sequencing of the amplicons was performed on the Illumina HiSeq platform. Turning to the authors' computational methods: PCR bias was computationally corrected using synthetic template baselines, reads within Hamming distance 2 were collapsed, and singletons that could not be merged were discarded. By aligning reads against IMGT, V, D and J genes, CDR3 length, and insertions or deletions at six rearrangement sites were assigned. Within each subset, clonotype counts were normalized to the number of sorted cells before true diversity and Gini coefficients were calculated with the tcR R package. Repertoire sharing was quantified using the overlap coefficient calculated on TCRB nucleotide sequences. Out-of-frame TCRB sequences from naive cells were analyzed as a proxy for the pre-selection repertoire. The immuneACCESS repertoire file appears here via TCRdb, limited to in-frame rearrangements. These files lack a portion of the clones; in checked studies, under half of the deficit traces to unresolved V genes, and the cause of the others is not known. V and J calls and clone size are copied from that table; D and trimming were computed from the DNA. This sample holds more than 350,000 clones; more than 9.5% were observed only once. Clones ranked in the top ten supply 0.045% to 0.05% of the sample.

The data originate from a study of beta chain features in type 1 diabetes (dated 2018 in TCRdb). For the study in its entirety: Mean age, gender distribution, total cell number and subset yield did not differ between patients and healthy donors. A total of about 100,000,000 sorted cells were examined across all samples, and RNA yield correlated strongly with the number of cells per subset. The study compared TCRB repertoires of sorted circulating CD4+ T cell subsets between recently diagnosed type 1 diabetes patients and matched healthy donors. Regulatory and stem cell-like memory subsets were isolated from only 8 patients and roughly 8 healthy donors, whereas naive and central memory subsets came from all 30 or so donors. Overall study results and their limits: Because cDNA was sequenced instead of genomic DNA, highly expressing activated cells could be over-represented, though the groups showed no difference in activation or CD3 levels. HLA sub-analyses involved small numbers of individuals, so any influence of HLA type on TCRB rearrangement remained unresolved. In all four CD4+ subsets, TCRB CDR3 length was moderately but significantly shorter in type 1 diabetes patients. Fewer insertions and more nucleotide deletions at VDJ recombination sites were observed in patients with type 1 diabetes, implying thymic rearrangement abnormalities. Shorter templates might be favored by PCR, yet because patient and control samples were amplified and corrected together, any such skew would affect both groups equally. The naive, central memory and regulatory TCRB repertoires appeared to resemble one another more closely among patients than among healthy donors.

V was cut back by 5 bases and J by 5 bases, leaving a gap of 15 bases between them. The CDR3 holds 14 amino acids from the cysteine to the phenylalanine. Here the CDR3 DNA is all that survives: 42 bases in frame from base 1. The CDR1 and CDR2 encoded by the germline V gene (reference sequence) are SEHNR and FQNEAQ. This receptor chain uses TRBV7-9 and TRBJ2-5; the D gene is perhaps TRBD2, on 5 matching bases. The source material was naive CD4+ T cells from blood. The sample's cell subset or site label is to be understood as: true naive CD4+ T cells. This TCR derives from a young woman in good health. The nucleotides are TGTGCCAGCAGCCCCGACTGGCGCGGGGAGACCCAGTACTTC. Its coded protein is CASSPDWRGETQYF.